Below, 19 T cell receptor beta chains from the same sample are listed, as sequenced in a study of a mutant IDH1 vaccine in newly diagnosed glioma. Data came from immunoSEQ multiplex PCR; TCRdb stores just in-frame clones and leaves some out. Altogether about 16,000 clones are present, 85% to 90% being singletons, with the ten largest covering around 8.8%. Time point reported: baseline, week 1 (first vaccination visit). This sample's treatment: pre-vaccination baseline after standard-of-care therapy. The input for sequencing was PBMCs, taken from a glioma patient treated with radiotherapy, temozolomide or both. These receptors came from a woman between 35 and 50 years old with glioma. Some clones in this sample may be carry-over from other donors' samples.

This chain connects TRBV4-1 to TRBJ2-7, with TRBD2 matching 11 bases. V lost 3 bases to trimming and J lost 3 bases; unmatched junction nucleotides: 4. The CDR3 sequence is 15 residues long. Germline V lookup: CDR1 MGHRA, CDR2 YSYEKL. The CDR3 DNA is TGCGCCAGCAGCCAGGCCGGGACTAGCGGCTACGAGCAGTACTTC. It encodes CASSQAGTSGYEQYF.

The genes are TRBV6-6 and TRBJ1-5; D is perhaps TRBD1 (6 bases). The V and J ends lost 3 bases and 5 bases respectively, with 14 bases between them. The CDR3 loop spans 15 amino acids. The V gene's germline CDR1 is MNHNY and CDR2 SVGAGI (reference sequence). The CDR3 DNA sequence: TGTGCCAGCAGTTATATTACAGGGCGGGATCAGCCCCAGCATTTT. It specifies CASSYITGRDQPQHF.

This rearrangement joins TRBV6-5 to TRBJ1-2; 8 nucleotides agree with TRBD1. The CDR3 extends over 14 amino acids. V dropped 4 bases and J dropped 5; count of bases not matched to a gene: 6. The germline V gene encodes CDR1 MNHEY and CDR2 SVGAGI. CDR3 bases: TGTGCCAGCAGTTCCAATGACAGGGGATATGGCTACACCTTC. Its translation is CASSSNDRGYGYTF.

The chain uses TRBV2 and TRBJ1-4, with D tentatively TRBD1 (5 bases). The CDR3 has 12 residues. V shed 6 bases and J shed 7 bases, with 9 bases lying between them. The germline CDR1 and CDR2 sequences are SNHLY and FYNNEI. Written as DNA, the CDR3 is TGTGCCAGCAGATATGGGGGTGAAAAACTGTTTTTT. Protein: CASRYGGEKLFF.

A single count supports this clone. The chain uses TRBV6-5 and TRBJ1-1; D remains ambiguous. Trimming took 6 bases from V and 0 from J, leaving 11 bases between them. The length of the CDR3 is 14 residues. The germline V gene encodes CDR1 MNHEY and CDR2 SVGAGI. CDR3 DNA: TGTGCCAGCAGAAGGGAGACGGTGAACACTGAAGCTTTCTTT. This encodes CASRRETVNTEAFF.

The chain has TRBV13 and TRBJ2-7; 7 bases fit TRBD1. The germline V gene has CDR1 PRHDT and CDR2 FYEKMQ (reference sequence). V shed 5 bases and J 1 base; nucleotides not matched to a gene: 5. The CDR3 runs to 14 residues. DNA of the CDR3: TGTGCCAGCAGCCCTAGACAGGGATCCTACGAGCAGTACTTC. Protein sequence: CASSPRQGSYEQYF.

The chain recombines TRBV5-1 with TRBJ1-5; no clear D gene. V was shortened by 0 bases and J by 0 bases, with 7 bases between the two germline ends. This CDR3 comprises 15 residues. Germline assignment: CDR1 SGHRS and CDR2 YFSETQ. CDR3: CASSLAPNSNQPQHF. The CDR3 region has the DNA TGCGCCAGCAGCTTGGCCCCAAATAGCAATCAGCCCCAGCATTTT.

This chain links TRBV29-1 with TRBJ2-3, with a tentative D call TRBD1 (7 bases). The CDR3 length is 17 residues. Trimming removed 0 bases at V and 4 bases at J, with 20 bases between. CDR1 SQVTM and CDR2 ANQGSEA come from the germline V gene. The CDR3 region is CSVEDLQGGHLADTQYF. The CDR3 nucleotides read TGCAGCGTTGAAGATCTTCAGGGGGGCCACCTGGCAGATACGCAGTATTTT.

This chain connects TRBV27 to TRBJ1-2, with a weak D call TRBD1 (5 bases). This CDR3 is built from 15 residues. Germline V gene sequence: CDR1 MNHEY, CDR2 SMNVEV (reference sequence). V lost 2 bases to trimming and J lost 4 bases, with 14 bases between them. The CDR3 nucleotides are TGTGCCAGCAGTTTAAAGGCACAGGCCTTCTATGGCTACACCTTC. Translated, it gives CASSLKAQAFYGYTF.

To note about this clone: Germline and junction disagree at one end, which may indicate a read error. The chain combines TRBV5-4 with TRBJ1-2; maybe TRBD1 (6 bases). CDR3 length: 10 amino acids. Looked up from germline, CDR1 is SGHNT and CDR2 is YYREEE (reference sequence). This CDR3 is CASSLRDNLF. CDR3 bases: TGTGCCAGCAGCCTCCGGGACAACCTCTTC.

V usage is TRBV5-8 and J usage is TRBJ1-6, with D uncertain. The germline V and J ends were trimmed by 1 base and 6 bases, with 14 bases remaining between them. CDR1 is SGHTS and CDR2 is YDEGEE in the germline V gene. This CDR3 contains 16 residues. CDR3 residues: CASSLSPGRFNSPLHF. In DNA form, the CDR3 reads TGTGCCAGCAGCTTGTCACCCGGAAGGTTTAATTCACCCCTCCACTTT.

J is TRBJ2-1 and V is TRBV7-2, with 7 bases that match TRBD1. The ends lost 5 bases at V and 4 bases at J; junction bases unmatched: 11. Germline V CDR1 and CDR2: SGHTA, FQGNSA. There are 16 residues in the CDR3. The CDR3 here is CASSTPGQTIYNEQFF. The CDR3 nucleotides read TGTGCCAGCAGCACTCCGGGACAGACTATATACAATGAGCAGTTCTTC.

This rearrangement joins TRBV6-6 to TRBJ1-1, with unresolved D. V was pared by 7 bases and J by 7 bases, with 13 bases between. This CDR3 region has 12 residues. CDR1 is MNHNY, CDR2 SVGAGI, per germline (reference sequence). The CDR3 sequence is CASTGEAGEAFF. In DNA form, the CDR3 reads TGTGCCAGCACCGGGGAGGCCGGTGAAGCTTTCTTT.

The chain joins TRBV5-8 to TRBJ1-4; the D is unclear. This CDR3 contains 13 residues. Trimming left V 7 bases short and J 7 bases short, with 14 bases between. Germline values: CDR1 SGHTS, CDR2 YDEGEE. Here the CDR3 DNA reads TGTGCCAGCGGCCGCTTAAGTGTTGAAAAACTGTTTTTT. It yields the protein CASGRLSVEKLFF.

V is TRBV14 and J is TRBJ1-1; D gene uncertain. The CDR3 is 12 residues long. Trimming removed 6 bases from V and 9 bases from J, with 14 bases in between. Germline V CDR1 and CDR2: SGHDN, FVKESK. Here the CDR3 DNA reads TGTGCCAGCAGTCGGGTCGACCAGCAAGCTTTCTTT. This translates into CASSRVDQQAFF.

The V gene is TRBV29-1, the J gene TRBJ2-7; D gene uncertain. The CDR3 consists of 11 residues. Germline V lookup: CDR1 SQVTM, CDR2 ANQGSEA. V gave up 4 bases and J gave up 0 bases, with 4 bases separating them. Written as DNA, the CDR3 is TGCAGCGTTGGGTCCTCCTACGAGCAGTACTTC. Protein product: CSVGSSYEQYF.

The chain employs TRBV18 and TRBJ1-4; D not resolved. The CDR3 loop spans 14 amino acids. V lost 4 bases to trimming and J lost 4 bases, with 10 bases between them. Germline V gives CDR1 KGHSH, CDR2 LQKENI. Here the CDR3 reads CASSHGIGNEKLFF. For the CDR3, the DNA is TGTGCCAGCTCACACGGGATCGGTAATGAAAAACTGTTTTTT.

The sample holds one count of this clone. The V call is TRBV7-9, the J call TRBJ1-2; a weak D match, TRBD1 (5 bases). Trimming took 1 base from V and 4 from J, leaving 13 bases between them. This CDR3 spans 15 amino acids. Germline V gives CDR1 SEHNR, CDR2 FQNEAQ (reference sequence). This CDR3 reads CASSLGSGNPYGYTF. In DNA, the CDR3 is TGTGCCAGCAGCTTAGGGTCAGGGAACCCCTATGGCTACACCTTC.

The rearrangement links TRBV5-1 to TRBJ2-1, with unresolved D. Trimming shortened V by 0 bases and J by 3 bases, and 10 bases separated the two germline ends. Germline V gene lookup returns CDR1 SGHRS and CDR2 YFSETQ. The CDR3 is 15 amino acids. The CDR3 reads CASSLGTPDYNEQFF. The CDR3 DNA is TGCGCCAGCAGCTTGGGGACCCCGGACTACAATGAGCAGTTCTTC. Complete variable domain (other parts from reference TRBV5-1 and TRBJ2-1): KAGVTQTPRYLIKTRGQQVTLSCSPISGHRSVSWYQQTPGQGLQFLFEYFSETQRNKGNFPGRFSGRQFSNSRSEMNVSTLELGDSALYLCASSLGTPDYNEQFFGPGTRLTVL.